Given below is one TCR beta chain in context. The repertoire was sequenced with immunoSEQ multiplex PCR; TCRdb's copy has only in-frame clones and lacks some. The sample lists about 120,000 clones, roughly nine tenths seen once, with about 4% in the top ten. Germline CDR1 SGHRS, CDR2 YFSETQ. V was clipped by 3 bases and J by 0 bases, with 11 bases between them. This CDR3 spans 15 amino acids. This sample was included in a study of blood T cell repertoires in COVID-19. The sequenced sample was peripheral blood. The rearrangement uses TRBV5-1 and TRBJ2-3, with a weak D call TRBD2 (6 bases). The source is a man aged 50 or older with active COVID-19. This chain's CDR3 is CASSWRGDSTDTQYF. The DNA for the CDR3 is TGCGCCAGCAGCTGGAGGGGAGATAGCACAGATACGCAGTATTTT. Full variable domain (rest looked up from reference TRBV5-1 and TRBJ2-3): KAGVTQTPRYLIKTRGQQVTLSCSPISGHRSVSWYQQTPGQGLQFLFEYFSETQRNKGNFPGRFSGRQFSNSRSEMNVSTLELGDSALYLCASSWRGDSTDTQYFGPGTRLTVL.